This T cell receptor beta chain was sequenced during a study of blood T cell repertoires in COVID-19. Study at large: Acute and convalescent COVID-19 samples came from the United States, Italy and Spain. Sample material is recorded as cDNA or gDNA derived from T cells, B-cell-depleted T cells, or PBMCs.

CDR1 LNHNV and CDR2 YYDKDF come from the germline V gene (reference sequence). Trimming took off 0 bases at V and 8 bases at J, with 10 bases between the two ends. The CDR3 contains 13 residues. Source study methods: Nucleated cell counts were estimated from reference gene primer amplification. Data came from immunoSEQ multiplex PCR; TCRdb stores just in-frame clones and leaves some out. That table is the source of V, J and clone size, and D and trimming were worked out from the DNA. The data show more than 250,000 clones, about 88% seen once. This clonotype originated in a man aged 18 to 30 with active or convalescent COVID-19. The J gene is TRBJ1-2, the V gene TRBV15; D is unresolved. The source material was peripheral blood. CDR3: CATSRDVQEGYTF. The CDR3 DNA reads as TGTGCCACCAGCAGAGATGTGCAAGAGGGCTACACCTTC.